These 27 T cell receptor beta chains came from one sample sequenced in a study of T cells after yellow fever vaccination. TCRdb reanalysed the 5' RACE reads using MiXCR and keeps one entry per CDR3 protein. The sample consists of over 200,000 distinct CDR3 sequences, around 6.7% of them appearing once. Source: CD4+ T cells sorted from PBMCs, taken on the day of the yellow fever booster vaccination. The receptors here all came from a young man who received the YFV17D yellow fever vaccine.

This clonotype has ten or more counts. This chain links TRBV20-1 with TRBJ2-7; D is ambiguous. V shed 0 bases and J shed 3 bases, with 15 bases lying between them. The germline CDR1 and CDR2 sequences are DFQATT and SNEGSKA (reference sequence). The length of the CDR3 is 15 residues. The CDR3 DNA sequence: TGCAGTGCTAGAGATCGAGGAAGGCCTGGCTACGAGCAGTACTTC. Amino acids: CSARDRGRPGYEQYF.

At least ten counts were recorded for this clonotype. The DNA for the CDR3 is TGCAGCGGGGTCAGCGGGGGCACTGGCTACACCTTC. Protein: CSGVSGGTGYTF. The chain joins TRBV29-1 to TRBJ1-2, with a possible D match to TRBD1 (6 bases). The CDR3 totals 12 residues. With 7 bases removed from V and 7 bases from J, the gap between germline ends came to 16 bases. Germline V gene data show CDR1 as SQVTM and CDR2 as ANQGSEA.

This clonotype was seen only a few times. V usage is TRBV7-2 and J usage is TRBJ1-1; unclear D gene. Germline CDR1 SGHTA, CDR2 FQGNSA. CDR3 length: 15 residues. Between the trimmed V and J ends, which lost 4 bases and 4 bases, there was a span of 16 bases. In DNA, the CDR3 is TGTGCCAGCAGCTCTAGAATTCCTTTGGGCACTGAAGCTTTCTTT. It yields the protein CASSSRIPLGTEAFF.

For this clonotype: This could be a read error, since a much larger clone is one nucleotide away. The gene calls are TRBV7-6 and TRBJ2-7; D is undetermined. Germline assignment: CDR1 SGHVS and CDR2 FNYEAQ. This CDR3 comprises 12 residues. V shed 10 bases and J shed 0 bases, with 10 bases lying between them. Written as DNA, the CDR3 is TGTGCCATCAGTAGGAGCTCCTACGAGCAGTACTTC. Its protein product is CAISRSSYEQYF.

In this sample, this clonotype turned up many times. The rearrangement joins TRBV7-9 to TRBJ2-5; 12 bases are shared with TRBD2. Germline V gene lookup returns CDR1 SEHNR and CDR2 FQNEAQ (reference sequence). V gave up 8 bases and J gave up 4 bases; unmatched junction bases: 8. This CDR3 contains 15 residues. As DNA, the CDR3 is TGTGCCAGCGGTAGGACTAGCGGGATAGGAGAGACCCAGTACTTC. Residues: CASGRTSGIGETQYF.

This clonotype was found a few times. V is TRBV6-1 and J is TRBJ2-2; the D gene is possibly TRBD2 (6 bases). V lost 3 bases to trimming and J lost 1 base, with 9 bases between them. Germline V gene lookup returns CDR1 MNHNS and CDR2 SASEGT. The CDR3 runs 15 residues. The DNA of the CDR3 is TGTGCCAGCAGTGACTTGGGACTGAACACCGGGGAGCTGTTTTTT. Residues: CASSDLGLNTGELFF.

The table lists this clonotype with many counts. The chain uses TRBV20-1 and TRBJ2-3; D might be TRBD2 (5 bases). Trimming stripped 0 bases from V and 2 bases from J, with 9 bases between. The CDR3 runs to 14 residues. Germline CDR1 DFQATT, CDR2 SNEGSKA (reference sequence). The CDR3 DNA reads as TGCAGTGCTAGAGATTTCCGGGACACAGATACGCAGTATTTT. This encodes CSARDFRDTDTQYF.

There are a few counts of this clonotype. V gene TRBV4-3 combines with J gene TRBJ2-7; 7 bases fit TRBD1. This CDR3 has 13 residues. Germline trimming cut 11 bases from V and 3 bases from J; bases unmatched to any gene: 10. Looked up from germline, CDR1 is LGHNA and CDR2 is YSLEER. CDR3 amino acids: CAVLNRGHYEQYF. CDR3 DNA: TGCGCCGTATTAAACAGGGGACACTACGAGCAGTACTTC.

The chain links TRBV7-2 to TRBJ2-7, with 9 bases identical to TRBD1. J was trimmed by 4 bases and V by 3 bases; bases with no gene match: 7. CDR1 and CDR2 from the germline V gene are SGHTA and FQGNSA. The CDR3 is made up of 15 amino acids. DNA for the CDR3: TGTGCCAGCAGCTTGAGTCTCGGACAGGGGTACGAGCAGTACTTC. It translates to CASSLSLGQGYEQYF. Variable domain in full (rest from reference TRBV7-2 and TRBJ2-7): GAGVSQSPSNKVTEKGKDVELRCDPISGHTALYWYRQSLGQGLEFLIYFQGNSAPDKSGLPSDRFSAERTGGSVSTLTIQRTQQEDSAVYLCASSLSLGQGYEQYFGPGTRLTVT.

In this sample, this clonotype turned up a few times. The chain is built from TRBV29-1 and TRBJ2-1; unclear D gene. Germline V lookup: CDR1 SQVTM, CDR2 ANQGSEA. Trimming cost V 5 bases and J 5 bases, with 4 bases left between them. The CDR3 has 10 amino acids. DNA for the CDR3: TGCAGCGTTAGGAACAATGAGCAGTTCTTC. It encodes CSVRNNEQFF.

This clonotype occurred a few times. The rearrangement joins TRBV5-1 to TRBJ1-2; D not certain. Trimming removed 3 bases at V and 0 bases at J, with 9 bases between. In germline, CDR1 is SGHRS, CDR2 YFSETQ. The CDR3 totals 14 residues. The DNA for the CDR3 is TGCGCCAGCAGCTCCGGCAGGCCTAACTATGGCTACACCTTC. The encoded protein is CASSSGRPNYGYTF.

This clonotype has at least ten counts. This chain links TRBV28 with TRBJ2-5, with TRBD2 as a possible D gene (6 bases). The V end was cut by 3 bases, the J end by 5 bases, with 16 bases between. The CDR3 has 15 amino acids. The germline CDR1 and CDR2 sequences are MDHEN and SYDVKM. CDR3 in DNA: TGTGCCAGCAGTTTGGGCTCCGGGGGTAGGGAGACCCAGTACTTC. Its protein is CASSLGSGGRETQYF. The full variable domain, with the rest looked up from reference TRBV28 and TRBJ2-5, is DVKVTQSSRYLVKRTGEKVFLECVQDMDHENMFWYRQDPGLGLRLIYFSYDVKMKEKGDIPEGYSVSREKKERFSLILESASTNQTSMYLCASSLGSGGRETQYFGPGTRLLVL.

This clonotype was detected ten times or more. The chain links TRBV10-2 to TRBJ1-5, with a tentative D call TRBD1 (6 bases). Trimming took off 0 bases at V and 4 bases at J, with 7 bases between the two ends. Germline loops: CDR1 WSHSY, CDR2 SAAADI. The CDR3 runs 14 residues. CDR3 DNA: TGCGCCAGCAGTGAGTCGCAGGGGAATCAGCCCCAGCATTTT. It yields the protein CASSESQGNQPQHF.

This clonotype was counted only a few times. The rearrangement links TRBV5-1 to TRBJ1-1; D remains unclear. The V gene lost 5 bases and the J gene lost 2 bases, with 10 bases spanning the gap. This CDR3 spans 13 amino acids. Germline-derived CDR1 and CDR2 are SGHRS and YFSETQ. As DNA, the CDR3 is TGCGCCAGCAGATCAGGAACCAACACTGAAGCTTTCTTT. Translation gives CASRSGTNTEAFF.

This clonotype was counted at least ten times. The rearrangement links TRBV5-1 to TRBJ2-1; D call uncertain. Germline V gene data show CDR1 as SGHRS and CDR2 as YFSETQ. The CDR3 has 16 amino acids. Trimming removed 5 bases from V and 0 bases from J, with 15 bases in between. DNA for the CDR3: TGCGCCAGCAGAAACCGACAAGGCGCCTCCTACAATGAGCAGTTCTTC. This encodes CASRNRQGASYNEQFF.

There are many counts of this clonotype. CDR3 sequence: CASSSLQGDGYEQYF. The CDR3 coding sequence is TGTGCCAGCAGTTCCTTACAGGGCGACGGCTACGAGCAGTACTTC. The rearrangement uses TRBV6-5 and TRBJ2-7; possible D gene TRBD1, 6 bases. Germline CDR1 MNHEY, CDR2 SVGAGI. The CDR3 spans 15 residues. Trimming removed 4 bases from V and 3 bases from J, with 16 bases in between.

This clonotype came up a few times. The chain recombines TRBV5-6 with TRBJ2-3, with 10 positions matching TRBD2. The germline CDR1 and CDR2 sequences are SGHDT and YYEEEE. The ends lost 0 bases at V and 8 bases at J; junction bases unmatched: 3. The CDR3 totals 14 residues. The CDR3: CASSLGLAGPTQYF. In DNA, the CDR3 is TGTGCCAGCAGCTTGGGACTAGCGGGCCCTACGCAGTATTTT.

This clonotype appeared many times. V is TRBV5-6 and J is TRBJ2-3; TRBD1 or TRBD2 may be the D gene (5 bases each). The V end was cut by 7 bases, the J end by 2 bases, with 14 bases between. This CDR3 is built from 14 residues. In germline, CDR1 is SGHDT, CDR2 YYEEEE. CDR3 DNA sequence: TGTGCCAGCTACCTAGGGACCCACACAGATACGCAGTATTTT. This encodes CASYLGTHTDTQYF.

The gene calls are TRBV5-1 and TRBJ2-7, with a tentative D call TRBD1 (6 bases). The CDR3 is 15 amino acids. The germline V gene has CDR1 SGHRS and CDR2 YFSETQ. The germline V and J ends were trimmed by 0 bases and 5 bases, with 15 bases remaining between them. The CDR3 is CASSLAWNRVDEQYF. The DNA of the CDR3 is TGCGCCAGCAGCTTGGCCTGGAACAGGGTAGACGAGCAGTACTTC.

This clonotype has at least ten counts. V gene TRBV11-1 combines with J gene TRBJ2-1; TRBD2 is a possible D gene (6 bases). Germline-derived CDR1 and CDR2 are SGHAT and FQDESV (reference sequence). The ends were cut back, 3 bases at V and 7 bases at J, with 19 bases in the middle. The CDR3 has 16 amino acids. The CDR3: CASSFRSGTSGNEQFF. CDR3 in DNA: TGTGCCAGCAGCTTCCGATCCGGGACTTCGGGTAATGAGCAGTTCTTC.

The V gene is TRBV24-1, the J gene TRBJ2-3; TRBD1 or TRBD2 may be the D gene (5 bases each). The germline gives CDR1 KGHDR, CDR2 SFDVKD. The V gene lost 8 bases and the J gene lost 2 bases, with 10 bases spanning the gap. This CDR3 contains 13 residues. The CDR3 DNA reads as TGTGCCACCACGGTGGGGGACACAGATACGCAGTATTTT. Amino acids: CATTVGDTDTQYF.

This clonotype was observed at least ten times. The chain recombines TRBV27 with TRBJ1-5; D is uncertain. The CDR3 covers 15 residues. V dropped 3 bases and J dropped 0 bases, with 9 bases sitting between them. Germline lookup yields CDR1 MNHEY and CDR2 SMNVEV (reference sequence). In nucleotides, the CDR3 is TGTGCCAGCAGTTTTTCTGGGAATAGCAATCAGCCCCAGCATTTT. Translating gives CASSFSGNSNQPQHF.

This clonotype was seen repeatedly, ten times or more. The genes are TRBV4-1 and TRBJ1-5, with 9 bases lining up with TRBD1. Trimming removed 8 bases from V and 6 bases from J; junction bases left unmatched: 8. This CDR3 is built from 14 residues. The V gene's germline CDR1 is MGHRA and CDR2 YSYEKL. CDR3 DNA sequence: TGCGCCAGCTCCGTCGGACAGGGGCGTCAGCCCCAGCATTTT. Amino acid sequence: CASSVGQGRQPQHF.

This clonotype was picked up many times. The chain employs TRBV20-1 and TRBJ2-1; D is possibly TRBD2 (5 bases). The germline V gene has CDR1 DFQATT and CDR2 SNEGSKA (reference sequence). V was clipped by 6 bases and J by 4 bases, with 22 bases between them. CDR3 size: 16 residues. In DNA form, the CDR3 reads TGCAGTGCCGACGACCGGCGGAGCGGCATATACAATGAGCAGTTCTTC. Its protein product is CSADDRRSGIYNEQFF.

This clonotype was found many times. V is TRBV7-9 and J is TRBJ2-2, with 7 nucleotides matching TRBD2. Germline loops: CDR1 SEHNR, CDR2 FQNEAQ (reference sequence). The CDR3 loop spans 15 amino acids. V lost 6 bases and J lost 4; bases outside the gene matches: 8. In DNA, the CDR3 is TGTGCCAGCAGGCGAGGAGGCGGGGGCACCGGGGAGCTGTTTTTT. The encoded protein is CASRRGGGGTGELFF.

The J gene is TRBJ2-4, the V gene TRBV2; the match to TRBD2 covers 11 bases. Looked up from germline, CDR1 is SNHLY and CDR2 is FYNNEI. J lost 0 bases, V lost 2 bases, and 3 bases had no gene match. The CDR3 is 17 residues long. The CDR3 region is CASSETSGSPAKNIQYF. The CDR3 DNA reads as TGTGCCAGCAGTGAAACTAGCGGGAGCCCAGCCAAAAACATTCAGTACTTC.

V usage is TRBV7-9 and J usage is TRBJ2-7; 8 bases agree with TRBD1. The CDR3 loop spans 14 amino acids. Germline CDR1 and CDR2: SEHNR and FQNEAQ (reference sequence). V shed 5 bases, J shed 1 base, and the junction held 4 bases outside the gene matches. DNA of the CDR3: TGTGCCAGCAGCGAGGACAGGGTATCCTACGAGCAGTACTTC. Its protein is CASSEDRVSYEQYF.